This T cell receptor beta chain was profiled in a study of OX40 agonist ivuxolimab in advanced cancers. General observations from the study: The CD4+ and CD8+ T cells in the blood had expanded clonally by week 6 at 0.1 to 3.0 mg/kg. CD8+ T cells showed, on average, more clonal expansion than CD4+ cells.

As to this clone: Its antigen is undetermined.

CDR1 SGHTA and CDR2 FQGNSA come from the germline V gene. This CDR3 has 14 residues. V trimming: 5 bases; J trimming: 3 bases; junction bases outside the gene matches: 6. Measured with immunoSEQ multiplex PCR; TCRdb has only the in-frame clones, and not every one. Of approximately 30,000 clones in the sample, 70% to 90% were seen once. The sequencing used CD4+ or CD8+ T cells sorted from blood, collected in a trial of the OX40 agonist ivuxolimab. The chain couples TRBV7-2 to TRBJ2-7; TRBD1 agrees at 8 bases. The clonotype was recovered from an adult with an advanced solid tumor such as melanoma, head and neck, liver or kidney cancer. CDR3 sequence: CASSPDREDYEQYF. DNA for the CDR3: TGTGCCAGCAGCCCGGACAGGGAGGACTACGAGCAGTACTTC.